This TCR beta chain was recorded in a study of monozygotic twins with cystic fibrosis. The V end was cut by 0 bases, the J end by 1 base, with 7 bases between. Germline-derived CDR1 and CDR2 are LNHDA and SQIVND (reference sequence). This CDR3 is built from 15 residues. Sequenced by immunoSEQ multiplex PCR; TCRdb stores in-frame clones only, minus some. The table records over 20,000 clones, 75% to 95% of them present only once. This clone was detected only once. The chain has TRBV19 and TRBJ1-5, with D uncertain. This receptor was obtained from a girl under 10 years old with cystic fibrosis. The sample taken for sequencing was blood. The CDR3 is CASSIEKFSNQPQHF. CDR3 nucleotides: TGTGCCAGTAGTATAGAAAAGTTCAGCAATCAGCCCCAGCATTTT.